This TCR beta chain appears in the sequencing data of a study of CD8+ T cells in alopecia areata. Study in general: Patients took tofacitinib for 6 to 18 months, followed by 6 drug-free months.

Germline lookup yields CDR1 SGHVS and CDR2 FQNEAQ. V was pared by 3 bases and J by 1 base, with 6 bases of the junction left unmatched. The CDR3 contains 17 residues. Specified treatment: oral pan-JAK inhibitor, 5-10 mg twice daily. Overall study results and limits: Patients shared TCRs less clearly than mice did, possibly owing to HLA.

In its sample, this clone was seen a few times. As yet, its antigen is unknown. cDNA prepared by RNA extraction and subsequent reverse transcription served as the template for sequencing. The protocol was immunoSEQ multiplex PCR, while the TCRdb copy is restricted to in-frame clones and leaves out a portion. The repertoire holds 180,000 or so clones, with about half as singletons. The source was CD8+ T cells sorted from blood, collected around week 52, from a patient treated with tofacitinib. The gene calls are TRBV7-8 and TRBJ2-3; 11 nucleotides align to TRBD2. This TCR was sampled from a human donor with alopecia areata. The CDR3 region is CASSFYLAGGGTDTQYF. The DNA of the CDR3 is TGTGCCAGCAGCTTCTATTTAGCGGGGGGGGGCACAGATACGCAGTATTTT. The entire variable domain, with the rest obtained from reference TRBV7-8 and TRBJ2-3, is as follows: GAGVSQSPRYKVAKRGQDVALRCDPISGHVSLFWYQQALGQGPEFLTYFQNEAQLDKSGLPSDRFFAERPEGSVSTLKIQRTQQEDSAVYLCASSFYLAGGGTDTQYFGPGTRLTVL.